This record concerns one TCR beta chain sequence. The germline CDR1 and CDR2 sequences are KGHSH and LQKENI. This CDR3 is built from 14 residues. V dropped 6 bases and J dropped 4 bases, with 16 bases sitting between them. Specified time point: sample taken at primary tumor resection. Unsorted whole RNA of tumor, nontumor lung or frozen PBMC was sequenced. The donor population consisted of 72 patients with untreated, early-stage non-small cell lung cancer. This entry belongs to a study of spatial heterogeneity in lung cancer. Study in general: Raw sequencing reads included, on average, more than nine appearances of each unique TCR and UMI combination.

TCRdb re-derived calls from the 5' RACE reads in MiXCR, one entry per CDR3 protein. The sample yields some 87,000 distinct CDR3 sequences, 7% to 9% seen once. V and J are TRBV18 and TRBJ2-7, with a tentative D call TRBD1 (5 bases). The input for sequencing was PBMCs, taken at surgery. The origin of this receptor is a male donor with early-stage non-small cell lung cancer. The CDR3 DNA reads TGTGCCAGCTCGCAGGGCGCAGGTTCTTACGAGCAGTACTTC. It encodes CASSQGAGSYEQYF.